The 4 T cell receptor beta chains given below trace back to one sample, sequenced in a study of blood T cell repertoires in COVID-19. Sequenced by immunoSEQ multiplex PCR; TCRdb stores in-frame clones only, minus some. Of about 170,000 clones listed, about 83% are singletons. Sequencing input: peripheral blood. These receptors were obtained from a woman of 80 years or more with acute or convalescent COVID-19.

V gene TRBV24-1 combines with J gene TRBJ2-1, with D unresolved. CDR3 length: 14 amino acids. Looked up from germline, CDR1 is KGHDR and CDR2 is SFDVKD. The V gene lost 1 base and the J gene lost 6 bases, with 9 bases spanning the gap. CDR3 in DNA: TGTGCCACCAGTGATTTTGTGGCTGGCAATGAGCAGTTCTTC. Protein sequence: CATSDFVAGNEQFF.

This clone came up once. The V call is TRBV6-5, the J call TRBJ2-1; D unresolved. Between the trimmed V and J ends, which lost 6 bases and 4 bases, there was a span of 7 bases. The CDR3 spans 12 residues. The germline V gene has CDR1 MNHEY and CDR2 SVGAGI. The DNA for the CDR3 is TGTGCCAGCAGCGGGTGGTACAATGAGCAGTTCTTC. Translation: CASSGWYNEQFF.

The CDR3 DNA reads TGCGCCAGCAGCCAACTATCGACAGGCGGGCGAACTGAAGCTTTCTTT. This encodes CASSQLSTGGRTEAFF. V and J are TRBV4-1 and TRBJ1-1, with a tentative D call TRBD1 (6 bases). The CDR3 is made up of 16 amino acids. Per germline, CDR1 MGHRA and CDR2 YSYEKL. Trimming removed 2 bases at V and 5 bases at J, with 18 bases between.

This clone was seen once. Other DNA variants within this sample encode the same CDR3. The chain recombines TRBV19 with TRBJ2-7; D is unresolved. Trimming pared 3 bases from V and 0 bases from J, leaving 9 bases between. Germline values: CDR1 LNHDA, CDR2 SQIVND (reference sequence). There are 14 residues in the CDR3. CDR3 protein: CASSITGSSYEQYF. The CDR3 bases are TGTGCCAGTAGTATCACCGGTAGCTCCTACGAGCAGTACTTC.